This T cell receptor (beta chain) was observed in a study of monozygotic twins with inflammatory bowel disease. Per TCR library, 3500 ng of total RNA was used. TCRdb reworked the 5' RACE reads into one entry per CDR3 protein, no DNA. This sample carries about 43,000 distinct CDR3 sequences, with less than 6.5% going to the ten biggest clones. The CDR3 is 16 amino acids. In germline, CDR1 is MGHRA, CDR2 YSYEKL. Blood was drawn at approximately 2.3 ml per donor. On this clonotype: Its antigen is not identified.

Study-level points and caveats: Clonotype sharing was lower in IBD patients than healthy twins, most markedly with disease activity. The existence of one strong signal or clonotype linked to IBD lacked support.

The clonotype was recovered from a human donor with ulcerative colitis or Crohn's disease, or a healthy co-twin of an affected twin (not recorded which). J is TRBJ2-7 and V is TRBV4-1; the TRBD2 assignment by TCRdb is unverifiable without DNA. Sample: blood. CDR3 protein: CASSQAYRDYPYEQYF.